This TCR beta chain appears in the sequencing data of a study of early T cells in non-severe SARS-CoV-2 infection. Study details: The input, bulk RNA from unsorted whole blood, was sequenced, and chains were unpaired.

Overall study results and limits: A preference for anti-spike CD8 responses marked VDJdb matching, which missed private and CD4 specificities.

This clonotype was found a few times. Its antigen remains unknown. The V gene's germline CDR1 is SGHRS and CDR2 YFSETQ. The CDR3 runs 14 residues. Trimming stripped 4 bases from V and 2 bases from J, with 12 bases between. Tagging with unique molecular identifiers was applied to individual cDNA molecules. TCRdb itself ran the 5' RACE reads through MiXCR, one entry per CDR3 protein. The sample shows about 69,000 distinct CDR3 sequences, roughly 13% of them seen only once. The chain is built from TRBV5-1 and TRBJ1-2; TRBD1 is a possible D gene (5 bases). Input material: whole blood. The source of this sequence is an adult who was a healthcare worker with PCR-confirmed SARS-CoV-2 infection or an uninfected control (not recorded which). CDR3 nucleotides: TGCGCCAGCAGCCCCCCGGGGGTGAACTATGGCTACACCTTC. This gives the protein CASSPPGVNYGYTF.